This T cell receptor (beta chain) is drawn from a study of T cell repertoires in ileal Crohn's disease. Libraries were prepared by immunoSEQ multiplex PCR; TCRdb keeps only in-frame clonotypes and omits some of them. The profile shows some 8,000 clones, 70% to 90% of them singletons. This clone came up once. Antigen unknown. Points from the study as a whole: Every patient over 26.8% clonality showed endoscopic recurrence. Mucosal expansions were suggested to be mainly CD8 T cells. Active smokers at surgery had more clonal expansions than non-smokers.

Trimming shortened V by 5 bases and J by 4 bases, and 18 bases separated the two germline ends. CDR3 size: 15 residues. Per the germline V gene, CDR1 is SGHAT and CDR2 is FQNNGV. Adults with ileal or ileocolonic Crohn's disease and an indication for resection were eligible. The TCR originated in an adult with Crohn's disease. The source material was ileal tissue. The chain carries TRBV11-2 and TRBJ2-7; D remains unclear. CDR3 sequence reads: CASSPIRWSVYEQYF. The CDR3 DNA reads as TGTGCCAGCAGCCCTATAAGGTGGTCTGTATACGAGCAGTACTTC.